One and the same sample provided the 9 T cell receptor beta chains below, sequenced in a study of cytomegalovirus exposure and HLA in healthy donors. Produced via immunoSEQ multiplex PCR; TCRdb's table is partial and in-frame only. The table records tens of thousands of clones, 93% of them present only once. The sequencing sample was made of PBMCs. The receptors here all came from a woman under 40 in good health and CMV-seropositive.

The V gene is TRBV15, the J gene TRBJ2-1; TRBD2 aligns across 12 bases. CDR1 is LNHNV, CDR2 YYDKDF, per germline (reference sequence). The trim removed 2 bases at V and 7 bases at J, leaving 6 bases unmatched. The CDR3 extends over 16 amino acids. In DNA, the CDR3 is TGTGCCACCAGCAGAATGGGGACTAGCGGGCAGAATGAGCAGTTCTTC. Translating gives CATSRMGTSGQNEQFF.

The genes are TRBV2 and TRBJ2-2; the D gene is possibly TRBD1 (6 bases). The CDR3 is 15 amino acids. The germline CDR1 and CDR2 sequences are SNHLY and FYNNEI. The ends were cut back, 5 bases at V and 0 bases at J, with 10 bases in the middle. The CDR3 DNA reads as TGTGCCAGCAGTAGGACAGATACGAACACCGGGGAGCTGTTTTTT. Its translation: CASSRTDTNTGELFF.

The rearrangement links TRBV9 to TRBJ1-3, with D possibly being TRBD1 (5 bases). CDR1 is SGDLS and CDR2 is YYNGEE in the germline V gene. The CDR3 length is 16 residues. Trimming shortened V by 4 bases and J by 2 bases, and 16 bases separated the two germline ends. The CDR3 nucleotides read TGTGCCAGCAGCCCCCAAGTGGGAGGGGCTGGAAACACCATATATTTT. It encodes CASSPQVGGAGNTIYF.

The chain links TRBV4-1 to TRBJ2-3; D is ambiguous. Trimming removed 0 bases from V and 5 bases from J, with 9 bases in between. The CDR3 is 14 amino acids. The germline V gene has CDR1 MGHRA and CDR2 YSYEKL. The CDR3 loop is CASSQDLAQDTQYF. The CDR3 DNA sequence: TGCGCCAGCAGCCAAGATTTGGCCCAAGATACGCAGTATTTT.

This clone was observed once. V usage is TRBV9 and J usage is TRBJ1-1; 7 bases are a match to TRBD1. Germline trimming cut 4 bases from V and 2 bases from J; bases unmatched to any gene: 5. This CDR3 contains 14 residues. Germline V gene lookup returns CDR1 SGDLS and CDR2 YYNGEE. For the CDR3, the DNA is TGTGCCAGCAGCCACGGGACAGCCAACACTGAAGCTTTCTTT. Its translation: CASSHGTANTEAFF.

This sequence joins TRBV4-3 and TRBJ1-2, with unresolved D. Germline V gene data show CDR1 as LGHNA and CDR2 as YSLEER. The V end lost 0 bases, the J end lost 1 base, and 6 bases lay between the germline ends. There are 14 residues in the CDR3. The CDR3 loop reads CASSQDGVNYGYTF. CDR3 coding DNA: TGCGCCAGCAGCCAAGATGGAGTTAACTATGGCTACACCTTC.

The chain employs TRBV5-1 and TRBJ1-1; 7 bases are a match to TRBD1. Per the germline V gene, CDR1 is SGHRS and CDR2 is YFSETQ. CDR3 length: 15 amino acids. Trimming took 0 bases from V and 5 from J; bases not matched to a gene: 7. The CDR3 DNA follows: TGCGCCAGCAGCTTGGTGTCAGGGGGTGGGACTGAAGCTTTCTTT. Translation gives CASSLVSGGGTEAFF.

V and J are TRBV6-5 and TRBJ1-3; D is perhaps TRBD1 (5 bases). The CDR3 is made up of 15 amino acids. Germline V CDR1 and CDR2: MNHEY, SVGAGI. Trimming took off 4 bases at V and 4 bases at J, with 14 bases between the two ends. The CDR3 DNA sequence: TGTGCCAGCAGTTCCTTTGACAGTGTGGGAAACACCATATATTTT. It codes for CASSSFDSVGNTIYF.

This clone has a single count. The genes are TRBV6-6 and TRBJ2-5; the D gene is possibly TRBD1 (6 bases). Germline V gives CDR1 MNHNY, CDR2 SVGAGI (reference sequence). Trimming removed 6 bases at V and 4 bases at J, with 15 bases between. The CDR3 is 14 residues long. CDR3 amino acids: CASSPSRGGETQYF. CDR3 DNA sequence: TGTGCCAGCAGCCCTTCCAGAGGGGGAGAGACCCAGTACTTC.